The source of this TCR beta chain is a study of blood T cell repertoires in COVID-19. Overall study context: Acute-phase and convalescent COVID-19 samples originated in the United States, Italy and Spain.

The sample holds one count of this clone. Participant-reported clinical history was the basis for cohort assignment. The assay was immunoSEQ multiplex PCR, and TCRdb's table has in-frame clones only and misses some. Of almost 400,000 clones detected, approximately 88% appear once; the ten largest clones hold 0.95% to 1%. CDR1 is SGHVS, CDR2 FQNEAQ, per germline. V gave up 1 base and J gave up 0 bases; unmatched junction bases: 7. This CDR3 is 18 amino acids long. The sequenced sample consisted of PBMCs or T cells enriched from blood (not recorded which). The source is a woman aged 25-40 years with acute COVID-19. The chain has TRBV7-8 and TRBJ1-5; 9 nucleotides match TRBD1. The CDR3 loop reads CASSLVNLQGASNQPQHF. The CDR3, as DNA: TGTGCCAGCAGCTTAGTAAACTTACAGGGGGCTAGCAATCAGCCCCAGCATTTT.